A single sample is the source of the 6 T cell receptor beta chains below, sequenced in a study of CD8+CD57+ T cells in acquired aplastic anemia. Genomic DNA constituted the template upon which TCR beta VDJ and CDR3 profiling was performed. One entry per CDR3 protein results from TCRdb running MiXCR on the reads. The table records 100,000 to 150,000 distinct CDR3 sequences, 55% to 60% of them present only once. Whoever was chosen for sequencing had shown CD8+CD57+ cell expansion by flow cytometry. Sequencing was performed on sorted CD4+, CD8+, or CD8+CD57+ T cells (not recorded which) from PBMCs. These receptors were collected from a human donor with aplastic anemia.

V gene TRBV20-1 combines with J gene TRBJ2-2, with D unclear. Trimming removed 1 base at V and 1 base at J, with 1 base between. CDR3 length: 12 residues. Germline V gene sequence: CDR1 DFQATT, CDR2 SNEGSKA (reference sequence). The DNA of the CDR3 is TGCAGTGCTAGAGGGAACACCGGGGAGCTGTTTTTT. Protein product: CSARGNTGELFF.

CDR3 in amino acids: CASIGTPGQDSMNTEAFF. The CDR3, as DNA: TGTGCCAGCATCGGTACCCCGGGACAGGATTCCATGAACACTGAAGCTTTCTTT. The chain couples TRBV4-2 to TRBJ1-1; 8 bases map to TRBD1. Germline V gene sequence: CDR1 LGHNA, CDR2 YNFKEQ. Trimming at V came to 7 bases and at J to 0 bases, leaving 16 bases not matched to a gene. The CDR3 totals 18 residues.

This chain joins TRBV3-1 and TRBJ1-2, with D hard to call. The V gene lost 0 bases and the J gene lost 8 bases, with 10 bases spanning the gap. This CDR3 has 13 residues. The germline V gene encodes CDR1 LGHDT and CDR2 YNNKEL (reference sequence). CDR3 nucleotides: TGTGCCAGCAGCCAAGATGGGTTGGGGGGCTACACCTTC. Translation gives CASSQDGLGGYTF.

At least ten counts were recorded for this clonotype. This rearrangement joins TRBV25-1 to TRBJ1-3; tentatively, D is TRBD1 (5 bases). V was pared by 7 bases and J by 1 base, with 11 bases between. Germline CDR1 reads MGHDK; CDR2 reads SYGVNS. CDR3 length equals 14 residues. The CDR3 sequence: CASIGARSGNTIYF. The CDR3 DNA follows: TGTGCCAGCATCGGGGCTCGATCTGGAAACACCATATATTTT.

About this clonotype: The CDR3 ends on some other residue instead of the conserved phenylalanine or tryptophan, so this is likely a read error. V and J are TRBV7-9 and TRBJ2-7, with 7 bases aligning to TRBD2. This CDR3 has 13 residues. CDR1 and CDR2 from the germline V gene are SEHNR and FQNEAQ (reference sequence). CDR3 nucleotides: TGTGCCGGCAGCTCCTGGACTAGTCGCGAGCAGTACCTC. Translated, it gives CAGSSWTSREQYL.

CDR3 DNA sequence: TGTGCCAGCAGCTGGATCCGGGGGGATACGCAGTATTTT. Its translation is CASSWIRGDTQYF. This chain joins TRBV3-1 and TRBJ2-3, with D perhaps matching TRBD2 (6 bases). Trimming pared 5 bases from V and 6 bases from J, leaving 12 bases between. This CDR3 region has 13 residues. The germline CDR1 and CDR2 sequences are LGHDT and YNNKEL (reference sequence).